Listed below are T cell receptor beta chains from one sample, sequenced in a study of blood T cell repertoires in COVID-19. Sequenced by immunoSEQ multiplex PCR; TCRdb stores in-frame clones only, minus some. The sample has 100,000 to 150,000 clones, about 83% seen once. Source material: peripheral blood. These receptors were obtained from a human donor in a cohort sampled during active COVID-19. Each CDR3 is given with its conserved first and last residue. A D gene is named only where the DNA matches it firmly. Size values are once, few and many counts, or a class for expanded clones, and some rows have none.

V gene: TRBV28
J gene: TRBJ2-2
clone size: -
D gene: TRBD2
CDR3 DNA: TGTGCCAGCAAGGAAGGGACTAGCGGGAGTCGGTCCGGGGAGCTGTTTTTT
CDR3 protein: CASKEGTSGSRSGELFF

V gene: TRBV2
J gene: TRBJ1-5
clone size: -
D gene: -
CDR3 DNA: TGTGCCAGCAGTGTAGGGGTCGGGTACAATCAGCCCCAGCATTTT
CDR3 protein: CASSVGVGYNQPQHF

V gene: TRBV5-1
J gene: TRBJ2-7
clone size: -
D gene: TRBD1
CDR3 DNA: TGCGCCAGCAGCTTGCGGACAGGGGGCTCCTACGAGCAGTACTTC
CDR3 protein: CASSLRTGGSYEQYF

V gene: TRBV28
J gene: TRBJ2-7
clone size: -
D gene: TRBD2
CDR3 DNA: TGTGCCAGCAGTCTAATGCTAGGACTAGTTGCGGTCGAGCAGTACTTC
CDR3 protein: CASSLMLGLVAVEQYF

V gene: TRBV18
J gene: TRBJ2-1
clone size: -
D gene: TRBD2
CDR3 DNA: TGTGCCAGTGCGGGGGGAAGCTCCTACAATGAGCAGTTCTTC
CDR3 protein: CASAGGSSYNEQFF

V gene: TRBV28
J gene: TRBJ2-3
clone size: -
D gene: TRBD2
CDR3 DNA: TGTGCCAGCACCAAAAGACTAGCGGGGACAGGCACGCAGTATTTT
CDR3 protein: CASTKRLAGTGTQYF

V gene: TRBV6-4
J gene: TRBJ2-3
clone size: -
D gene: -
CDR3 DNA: TGTGCCAGCAGTGCCGGGGTAGCAGAGACAGATACGCAGTATTTT
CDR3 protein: CASSAGVAETDTQYF

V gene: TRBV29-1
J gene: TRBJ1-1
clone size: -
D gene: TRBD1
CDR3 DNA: TGCAGCGTCGCTCGGGTGGGACAGGGGGCGCGGAACACTGAAGCTTTCTTT
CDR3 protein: CSVARVGQGARNTEAFF

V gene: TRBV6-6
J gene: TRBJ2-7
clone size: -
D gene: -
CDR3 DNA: TGTGCCACCGCCTGGGCGGGATCCTACGAGCAGTACTTC
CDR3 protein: CATAWAGSYEQYF

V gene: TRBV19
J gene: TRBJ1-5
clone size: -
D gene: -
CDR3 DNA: TGTGCCAGTAGTTTTAGTTGGGGGCAACAGCCCCAGCATTTT
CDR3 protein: CASSFSWGQQPQHF

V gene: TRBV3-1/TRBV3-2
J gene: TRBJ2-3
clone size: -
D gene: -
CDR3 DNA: TGTGCCAGCAGCCCGGGGGACTCCCCGAGGGCAGATACGCAGTATTTT
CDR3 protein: CASSPGDSPRADTQYF

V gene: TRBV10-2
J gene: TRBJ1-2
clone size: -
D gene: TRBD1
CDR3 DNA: TGCGCCAGCAGTGGAGACAGGGGTATAGGCTATGGCTACACCTTC
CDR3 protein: CASSGDRGIGYGYTF

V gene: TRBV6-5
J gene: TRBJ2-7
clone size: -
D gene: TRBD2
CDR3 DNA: TGTGCCAGCAGTCCCTCTAGCGGGAGCTCCTACGAGCAGTACTTC
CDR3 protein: CASSPSSGSSYEQYF

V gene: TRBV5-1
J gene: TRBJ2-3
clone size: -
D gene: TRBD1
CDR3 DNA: TGCGCCAGCAGCTCACAGGGGTCCGGGAGCACAGATACGCAGTATTTT
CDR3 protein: CASSSQGSGSTDTQYF

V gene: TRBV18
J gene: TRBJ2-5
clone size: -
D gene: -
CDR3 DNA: TGTGCCAGCTCACCAAACGGAGACCAAGAGACCCAGTACTTC
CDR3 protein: CASSPNGDQETQYF

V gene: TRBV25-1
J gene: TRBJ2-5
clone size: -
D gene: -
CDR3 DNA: TGTGCCAGCAGTGAAGACCAGGGGGGAGAGACCCAGTACTTC
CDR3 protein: CASSEDQGGETQYF

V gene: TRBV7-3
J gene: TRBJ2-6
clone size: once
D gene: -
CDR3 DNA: TGTGCCAGCAGCGGTCAGAGCGCCTCTGGGGCCAACGTCCTGACTTTC
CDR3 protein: CASSGQSASGANVLTF

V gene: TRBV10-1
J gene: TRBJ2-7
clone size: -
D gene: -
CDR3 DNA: TGCGCCAGCGGTGCCGCTACTTTCGGGCAGTACTTC
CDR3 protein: CASGAATFGQYF

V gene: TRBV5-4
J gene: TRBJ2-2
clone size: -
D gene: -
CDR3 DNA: TGTGCCAGCAGCTCCGACAGGTCCCAGGGCGGGGAGCTGTTTTTT
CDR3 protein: CASSSDRSQGGELFF

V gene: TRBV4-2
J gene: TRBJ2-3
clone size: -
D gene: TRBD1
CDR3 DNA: TGTGCCAGCAGCCGAGACGATACCTACAGGGGTAGCACAGATACGCAGTATTTT
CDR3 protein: CASSRDDTYRGSTDTQYF

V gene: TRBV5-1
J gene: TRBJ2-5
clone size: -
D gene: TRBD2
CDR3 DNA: TGCGCCAGCAGCTTGACCGCGGGAGTAGGGCAAGAGACCCAGTACTTC
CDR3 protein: CASSLTAGVGQETQYF

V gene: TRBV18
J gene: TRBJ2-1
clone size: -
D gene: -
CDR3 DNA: TGTGCCAGCTCACCCACTAGCCCGAACAATGAGCAGTTCTTC
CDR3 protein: CASSPTSPNNEQFF

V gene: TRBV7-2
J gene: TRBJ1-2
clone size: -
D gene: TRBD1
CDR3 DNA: TGTGCCAGCAGCTCATCGGACAGGGGGATCTATGGCTACACCTTC
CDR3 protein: CASSSSDRGIYGYTF

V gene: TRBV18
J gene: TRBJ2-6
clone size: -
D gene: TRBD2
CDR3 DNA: TGTGCCAGCTCACCACGATCGGGACTAGCGGGCTCTGGGGCCAACGTCCTGACTTTC
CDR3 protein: CASSPRSGLAGSGANVLTF

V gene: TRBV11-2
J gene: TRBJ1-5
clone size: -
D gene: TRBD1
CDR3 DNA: TGTGCCAGCAGCCCGGTGACAGGGGCGGATCAGCCCCAGCATTTT
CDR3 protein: CASSPVTGADQPQHF

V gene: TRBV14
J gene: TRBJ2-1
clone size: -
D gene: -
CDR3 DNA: TGTGCCAGCTCAAGAGGCGCCTACAATGAGCAGTTCTTC
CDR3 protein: CASSRGAYNEQFF

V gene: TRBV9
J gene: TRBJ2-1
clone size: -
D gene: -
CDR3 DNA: TGTGCCAGCAGCGTATTAGGGGGGAGGGCCAACAATGAGCAGTTCTTC
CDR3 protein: CASSVLGGRANNEQFF

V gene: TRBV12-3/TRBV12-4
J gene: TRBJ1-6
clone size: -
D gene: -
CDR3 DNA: TGTGCCAGCAGTGTCAATAATTCACCCCTCCACTTT
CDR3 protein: CASSVNNSPLHF

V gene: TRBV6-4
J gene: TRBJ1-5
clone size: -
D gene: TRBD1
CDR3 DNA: TGTGCCAGTGCCGACAGGGCGGGTCAGCCCCAGCATTTT
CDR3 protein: CASADRAGQPQHF

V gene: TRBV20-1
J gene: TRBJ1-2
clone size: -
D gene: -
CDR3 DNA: TGCAGCCCGACGGGTAGCACCTTC
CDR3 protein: CSPTGSTF

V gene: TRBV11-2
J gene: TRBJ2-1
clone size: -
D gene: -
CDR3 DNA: TGTGCCAGCAGCCCCATAGCGAGGGCGAATGAGCAGTTCTTC
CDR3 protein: CASSPIARANEQFF

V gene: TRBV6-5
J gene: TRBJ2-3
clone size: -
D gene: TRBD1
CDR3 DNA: TGTGCCAGCAGTTACTCCGACAGGGGCGATACGCAGTATTTT
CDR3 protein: CASSYSDRGDTQYF

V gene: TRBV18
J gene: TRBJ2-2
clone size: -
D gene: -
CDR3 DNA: TGTGCCAGCTCTTCAGACAGCGGGGAGCTGTTTTTT
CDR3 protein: CASSSDSGELFF

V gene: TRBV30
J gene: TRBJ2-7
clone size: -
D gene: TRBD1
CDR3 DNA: TGTGCCTGGAGGGGACAGGGGGCAATGAGCGAGCAGTACTTC
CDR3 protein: CAWRGQGAMSEQYF

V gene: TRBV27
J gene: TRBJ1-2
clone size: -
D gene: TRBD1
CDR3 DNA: TGTGCCAGCAGCCCCATAATTGGGACAGGGGTGAATGGCATGCGTGGCTACACCTTC
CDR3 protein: CASSPIIGTGVNGMRGYTF

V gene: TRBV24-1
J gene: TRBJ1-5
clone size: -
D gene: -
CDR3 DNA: TGTGCCACAGCCCAGGGCAGCTTAAGCAATCAGCCCCAGCATTTT
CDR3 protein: CATAQGSLSNQPQHF

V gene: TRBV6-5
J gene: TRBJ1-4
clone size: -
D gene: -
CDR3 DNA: TGTGCCAGCAGTCGACAGGATGAAAAACTGTTTTTT
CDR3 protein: CASSRQDEKLFF

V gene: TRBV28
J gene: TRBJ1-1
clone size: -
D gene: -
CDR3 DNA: TGTGCCAGCAGTTTATCGGGACATTCCACTTCCCCAGGAGGAGCTTTCTTT
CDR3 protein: CASSLSGHSTSPGGAFF

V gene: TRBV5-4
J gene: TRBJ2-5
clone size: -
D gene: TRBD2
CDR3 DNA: TGTGCCAGCAGCTTGTCGGGAGGAGGGGAGACCCAGTACTTC
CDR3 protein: CASSLSGGGETQYF

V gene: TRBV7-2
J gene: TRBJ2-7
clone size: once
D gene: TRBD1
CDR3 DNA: TGTGCCAGCAGGTCACAACCGGGACAGGGTTACGAGCAGTACTTC
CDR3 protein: CASRSQPGQGYEQYF

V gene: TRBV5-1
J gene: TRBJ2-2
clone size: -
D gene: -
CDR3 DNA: TGCGCCAGCAGCCCGGACCTCCCACGGTCGGGGACCGGGGAGCTGTTTTTT
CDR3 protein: CASSPDLPRSGTGELFF

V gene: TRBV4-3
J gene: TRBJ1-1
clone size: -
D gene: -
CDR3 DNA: TGCGCCAGCAGCCAAGATAGAGTTTCGGTCGGTGAGGGAACTGAAGCTTTCTTT
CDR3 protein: CASSQDRVSVGEGTEAFF

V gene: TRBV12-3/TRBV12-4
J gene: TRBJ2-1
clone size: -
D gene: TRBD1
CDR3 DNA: TGTGCCAGCAGTTTCGGACAGGGTAGATTCTTC
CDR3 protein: CASSFGQGRFF

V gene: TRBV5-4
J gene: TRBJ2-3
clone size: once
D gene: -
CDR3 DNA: TGTGCCAGCAGCTCCCTGGGACTTTACACAGATACGCAGTATTTT
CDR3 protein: CASSSLGLYTDTQYF